This TCR beta chain was sequenced in a study of metastatic and nonmetastatic thyroid tumors. Study overall: Repertoire comparisons spanned blood and tumor or nodule tissue from malignant and benign thyroid patients. The study's findings and limits: Malignant tumors reportedly showed significantly higher TCR beta diversity than benign nodules in both blood and tumor.

Germline assignment: CDR1 SNHLY and CDR2 FYNNEI. There are 13 residues in the CDR3. The ends were cut back, 6 bases at V and 3 bases at J, with 11 bases in the middle. In the authors' methods: The authors used CDR3 differences across clinicopathological groups to build a distant-metastasis classifier for papillary thyroid cancer. Through MiXCR, TCRdb re-clonotyped the PCR reads. TCRdb, not the authors, supplied the V and J calls. Among about 19,000 clones, more than 35% were seen once, and the ten largest hold about 25%. All patients were untreated before thyroid surgery. A word on this clone: Antigen unknown.

The source is a female donor with papillary thyroid cancer or a benign thyroid nodule (not recorded which). Some clones in this sample may be carry-over from other donors' samples. Sequenced material: tumor tissue. The J gene is TRBJ1-2, the V gene TRBV2; possible D gene TRBD1, 6 bases. CDR3 in amino acids: CASSSQGDYGYTF. In nucleotides, the CDR3 is TGTGCCAGCAGCTCACAGGGTGACTATGGCTACACCTTC.